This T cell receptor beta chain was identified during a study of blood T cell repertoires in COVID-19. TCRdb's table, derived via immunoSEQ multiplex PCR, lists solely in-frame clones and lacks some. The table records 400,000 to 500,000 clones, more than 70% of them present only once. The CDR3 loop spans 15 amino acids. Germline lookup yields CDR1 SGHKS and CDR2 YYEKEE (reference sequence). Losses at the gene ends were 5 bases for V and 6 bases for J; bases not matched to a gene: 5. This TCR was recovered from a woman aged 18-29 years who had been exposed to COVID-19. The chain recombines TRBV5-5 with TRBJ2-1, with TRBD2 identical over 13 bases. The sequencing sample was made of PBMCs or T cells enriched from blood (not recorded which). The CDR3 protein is CASRVGLAGPNEQFF. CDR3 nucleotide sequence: TGTGCCAGCAGGGTGGGACTAGCGGGACCCAATGAGCAGTTCTTC.